This TCR beta chain was retrieved from a study of cytomegalovirus exposure and HLA in healthy donors. The germline V gene encodes CDR1 SGDLS and CDR2 YYNGEE. Trimming removed 4 bases from V and 4 bases from J, with 6 bases in between. The CDR3 runs 12 residues. Use of 60 Vbeta and 13 Jbeta primers characterized the PCR. TCRdb's copy holds only in-frame clones and misses some; the assay was immunoSEQ multiplex PCR. The sample records roughly 170,000 clones, roughly 78% being singletons. This clonotype originated in a woman aged 50 to 65 in good health and CMV-seropositive. This chain joins TRBV9 and TRBJ1-3; no reliable D call. Sequencing used PBMCs. The CDR3 DNA follows: TGTGCCAGCAGCCCGGGAGGAAACACCATATATTTT. Protein product: CASSPGGNTIYF.